These T cell receptor beta chains were read from a single sample in a study of OX40 agonist ivuxolimab in advanced cancers. Profiled with immunoSEQ multiplex PCR; TCRdb holds only in-frame clones, not every one. The repertoire holds tens of thousands of clones, with roughly 87% as singletons. Sequencing was performed on CD4+ or CD8+ T cells sorted from blood, taken in a trial of the OX40 agonist ivuxolimab. The receptors here all came from an adult with an advanced solid tumor such as melanoma, head and neck, liver or kidney cancer. Both conserved end residues are part of each CDR3. The D gene is left open where the match is weak. Rows may omit the clone size; those that give it use once, few, many or a size class.

d_call,clone_size,v_call,j_call,cdr3_aa,cdr3_nt
NA,NA,TRBV7-2,TRBJ2-7,CASSLARTYEQYF,TGTGCCAGCAGCTTAGCGCGGACCTACGAGCAGTACTTC
TRBD1,NA,TRBV29-1,TRBJ2-7,CSVVPTGQEVGNEQYF,TGCAGCGTTGTCCCTACGGGACAGGAGGTTGGCAACGAGCAGTACTTC
NA,NA,TRBV6-6,TRBJ1-2,CASSYSGGGDGYTF,TGTGCCAGCAGTTACTCCGGGGGAGGTGATGGCTACACCTTC
TRBD1,NA,TRBV4-1,TRBJ1-3,CASSQPTGVAGNTIYF,TGCGCCAGCAGCCAACCCACAGGGGTGGCTGGAAACACCATATATTTT
TRBD2,NA,TRBV4-1,TRBJ2-5,CASSQPSGMVRIGETQYF,TGCGCCAGCAGCCAACCTAGCGGGATGGTTCGAATAGGGGAGACCCAGTACTTC
NA,NA,TRBV29-1,TRBJ1-5,CSVGGLGDQPQHF,TGCAGCGTTGGAGGGCTCGGGGATCAGCCCCAGCATTTT
TRBD2,NA,TRBV2,TRBJ2-1,CASSWTSGGGEQFF,TGTGCCAGCAGTTGGACTAGCGGGGGCGGTGAGCAGTTCTTC
TRBD1,NA,TRBV2,TRBJ2-5,CASRERTGQETQYF,TGTGCCAGCAGAGAAAGGACAGGGCAAGAGACCCAGTACTTC
NA,NA,TRBV28,TRBJ1-1,CASSRGANTEAFF,TGTGCCAGCAGCCGGGGGGCGAACACTGAAGCTTTCTTT
TRBD1,NA,TRBV11-3,TRBJ2-2,CATARTGGRTGELFF,TGTGCCACCGCGAGAACAGGGGGCCGCACCGGGGAGCTGTTTTTT
NA,NA,TRBV6-5,TRBJ1-2,CASSYDGGLSKGYTF,TGTGCCAGCAGTTACGACGGGGGCCTTTCAAAGGGCTACACCTTC
NA,NA,TRBV6-1,TRBJ1-5,CASSHSNQPQHF,TGTGCCAGCAGCCATAGCAATCAGCCCCAGCATTTT
NA,NA,TRBV29-1,TRBJ2-5,CSVEPSGGGTQYF,TGCAGCGTTGAACCGTCCGGAGGGGGGACCCAGTACTTC
TRBD2,NA,TRBV27,TRBJ2-6,CASSFRLAGGPGANVLTF,TGTGCCAGCAGTTTTCGACTAGCGGGAGGCCCTGGGGCCAACGTCCTGACTTTC
TRBD1,NA,TRBV29-1,TRBJ1-4,CSVAGTDEKLFF,TGCAGCGTAGCCGGGACAGATGAAAAACTGTTTTTT
NA,NA,TRBV28,TRBJ2-7,CASRATSYEQYF,TGTGCCAGCAGGGCCACTTCCTACGAGCAGTACTTC
NA,NA,TRBV6-5,TRBJ2-5,CASSYTGVETQYF,TGTGCCAGCAGTTACACCGGGGTAGAGACCCAGTACTTC
TRBD1,NA,TRBV11-2,TRBJ2-7,CASSMIRDRGYEQYF,TGTGCCAGCAGCATGATCCGGGACAGGGGCTACGAGCAGTACTTC
NA,NA,TRBV18,TRBJ1-6,CASSPSGALNSPLHF,TGTGCCAGCTCACCATCGGGTGCCCTAAATTCACCCCTCCACTTT
TRBD1,NA,TRBV10-3,TRBJ2-3,CAITSGTGNTDTQYF,TGTGCCATCACTTCGGGGACAGGGAACACAGATACGCAGTATTTT
NA,once,TRBV19,TRBJ1-3,CASSLDRGGNTIYF,TGTGCCAGTAGCCTCGACAGAGGAGGAAACACCATATATTTT
TRBD1,NA,TRBV30,TRBJ1-5,CAWNRGYGPQHF,TGTGCCTGGAACAGGGGCTATGGGCCCCAGCATTTT
NA,NA,TRBV7-8,TRBJ2-7,CASSLAEGYEQYF,TGTGCCAGCAGCTTAGCGGAGGGCTACGAGCAGTACTTC
NA,NA,TRBV9,TRBJ2-7,CASSAGHSYEQYF,TGTGCCAGCAGCGCCGGACACTCCTACGAGCAGTACTTC
TRBD1,NA,TRBV27,TRBJ2-6,CASSSTGAGANVLTF,TGTGCCAGCAGTTCCACAGGGGCCGGGGCCAACGTCCTGACTTTC
NA,once,TRBV7-9,TRBJ2-2,CASSLSRTELFF,TGTGCCAGCAGCTTAAGCAGGACGGAGCTGTTTTTT
NA,NA,TRBV14,TRBJ2-1,CASSQESLQFF,TGTGCCAGCAGCCAAGAAAGTTTGCAGTTCTTC
NA,NA,TRBV28,TRBJ2-1,CASSPAGTKQFF,TGTGCCAGCTCCCCCGCGGGGACAAAGCAGTTCTTC
NA,NA,TRBV6-5,TRBJ2-7,CASSPPGQLSYEQYF,TGTGCCAGCAGTCCACCGGGACAACTCTCCTACGAGCAGTACTTC
NA,NA,TRBV7-3,TRBJ2-1,CASSLTNEQFF,TGTGCCAGCAGCTTAACTAATGAGCAGTTCTTC
NA,NA,TRBV7-7,TRBJ1-4,CASSLFGKPNEKLFF,TGTGCCAGCAGCTTATTCGGGAAGCCTAATGAAAAACTGTTTTTT
NA,NA,TRBV27,TRBJ1-1,CASSAYLTANTEAFF,TGTGCCAGCAGTGCCTACCTGACGGCGAACACTGAAGCTTTCTTT
TRBD2,NA,TRBV11-1,TRBJ2-3,CASSPGTSGVTDTQYF,TGTGCCAGCAGCCCCGGGACTAGCGGGGTCACAGATACGCAGTATTTT
TRBD1,NA,TRBV27,TRBJ2-3,CASRFTGGEENTQYF,TGTGCCAGCAGATTCACAGGGGGAGAAGAGAATACGCAGTATTTT
NA,NA,TRBV14,TRBJ1-1,CASSPDQNTEAFF,TGTGCCAGCAGCCCTGACCAGAACACTGAAGCTTTCTTT
TRBD1,NA,TRBV27,TRBJ2-7,CASSSPGTGGSYEQYF,TGTGCCAGCAGCAGTCCCGGGACAGGGGGCTCCTACGAGCAGTACTTC
NA,NA,TRBV5-1,TRBJ1-1,CASSLEGSKNTEAFF,TGCGCCAGCAGCTTGGAGGGCAGCAAAAACACTGAAGCTTTCTTT
NA,few,TRBV29-1,TRBJ1-1,CSVAHRNTEAFF,TGCAGCGTTGCACACCGGAACACTGAAGCTTTCTTT
NA,NA,TRBV7-9,TRBJ1-6,CASSFGGDNSPLHF,TGTGCCAGCAGCTTCGGAGGGGACAATTCACCCCTCCACTTT
NA,NA,TRBV28,TRBJ1-5,CASSFGGSNQPQHF,TGTGCCAGCAGTTTTGGGGGAAGCAATCAGCCCCAGCATTTT
NA,NA,TRBV2,TRBJ1-4,CASRTNEKLFF,TGTGCCAGCAGGACTAATGAAAAACTGTTTTTT
TRBD1,once,TRBV7-9,TRBJ1-5,CASSLGQGGQPQHF,TGTGCCAGCAGCCTAGGACAGGGTGGCCAGCCCCAGCATTTT
NA,medium-sized,TRBV4-1,TRBJ2-7,CASSQFYEQYF,TGCGCCAGCAGTCAATTCTACGAGCAGTACTTC
NA,NA,TRBV11-3,TRBJ2-7,CASSLGSYEQYF,TGTGCCAGCAGCTTAGGTAGCTACGAGCAGTACTTC
TRBD2,NA,TRBV5-1,TRBJ2-7,CASRPGTSGIYEQYF,TGCGCCAGCAGGCCCGGGACTAGCGGGATCTACGAGCAGTACTTC
NA,NA,TRBV10-3,TRBJ2-3,CAISELRDADTQYF,TGTGCCATCAGTGAGTTGAGGGACGCAGATACGCAGTATTTT
NA,NA,TRBV5-1,TRBJ2-4,CASSLGQGRDIQYF,TGCGCCAGCAGCTTGGGTCAGGGTAGGGACATTCAGTACTTC
NA,NA,TRBV12-5,TRBJ1-3,CASGPGAGNTIYF,TGTGCTAGTGGTCCAGGCGCTGGAAACACCATATATTTT
NA,NA,TRBV7-2,TRBJ2-3,CASSLADRRTDTQYF,TGTGCCAGCAGCTTAGCCGACAGACGTACAGATACGCAGTATTTT
NA,NA,TRBV5-1,TRBJ2-2,CASSLIASNTGELFF,TGCGCCAGCAGCTTGATTGCGTCGAACACCGGGGAGCTGTTTTTT
NA,NA,TRBV10-3,TRBJ2-5,CAIRTTGVETQYF,TGTGCCATCAGGACCACGGGAGTGGAGACCCAGTACTTC
NA,NA,TRBV6-5,TRBJ2-5,CASSAAGWQETQYF,TGTGCCAGCAGCGCGGCAGGGTGGCAAGAGACCCAGTACTTC
NA,NA,TRBV5-5,TRBJ1-5,CASTGGPQQPQHF,TGTGCCAGCACGGGGGGGCCCCAGCAGCCCCAGCATTTT
NA,NA,TRBV28,TRBJ1-1,CASSLAGGPNTEAFF,TGTGCCAGCAGTTTAGCGGGGGGCCCGAACACTGAAGCTTTCTTT
NA,NA,TRBV30,TRBJ1-6,CAWSGQYNSPLHF,TGTGCCTGGAGTGGACAGTATAATTCACCCCTCCACTTT
NA,few,TRBV5-6,TRBJ2-3,CASSSDTDTQYF,TGTGCCAGCAGCTCGGACACAGATACGCAGTATTTT
NA,NA,TRBV4-2,TRBJ1-2,CASSQDVTTRGSYTF,TGTGCCAGCAGCCAAGATGTGACGACGAGAGGGAGCTACACCTTC
NA,NA,TRBV15,TRBJ1-3,CATSRDAGTGNTIYF,TGTGCCACCAGCAGAGATGCTGGAACTGGAAACACCATATATTTT
NA,once,TRBV25-1,TRBJ1-5,CASSERPDRNQPQHF,TGTGCCAGCAGTGAAAGGCCGGACCGCAATCAGCCCCAGCATTTT